The rows below give T cell receptor beta chains drawn from one sample of a study of blood T cell repertoires in COVID-19. Profiled with immunoSEQ multiplex PCR; TCRdb holds only in-frame clones, not every one. Among about 68,000 clones listed, roughly 84% were seen once. The sample comprised peripheral blood. These TCRs come from a man aged 50-60 years with active COVID-19. Each CDR3 is given without its conserved first and last residue. Each record gives: CDR3 protein, V gene, J gene.

CDR3: ASRLSSGGEQY
V: TRBV27
J: TRBJ2-7

CDR3: ASSQEPGTTYYEQY
V: TRBV4-1
J: TRBJ2-7

CDR3: ASRGRLGTEAF
V: TRBV19
J: TRBJ1-1

CDR3: ASSSLSSYEQY
V: TRBV7-2
J: TRBJ2-7

CDR3: ASRATGFDQPQH
V: TRBV7-9
J: TRBJ1-5

CDR3: ASSLGTGTIQPQH
V: TRBV7-2
J: TRBJ1-5

CDR3: ASSGRVANTEAF
V: TRBV7-2
J: TRBJ1-1

CDR3: ASSDEGANVLT
V: TRBV6-4
J: TRBJ2-6

CDR3: ASSERSGDTDTQY
V: TRBV2
J: TRBJ2-3

CDR3: ASSPRGGTTEAF
V: TRBV7-2
J: TRBJ1-1

CDR3: AWNRLGTEAF
V: TRBV30
J: TRBJ1-1

CDR3: ASSVGRQASSYEQY
V: TRBV9
J: TRBJ2-7

CDR3: ATSDSGQGREYEQY
V: TRBV24-1
J: TRBJ2-7

CDR3: ASSGLGQPEGYT
V: TRBV3-1/TRBV3-2
J: TRBJ1-2

CDR3: ASSWTGTSYEQY
V: TRBV28
J: TRBJ2-7

CDR3: ASSPATSGMGSEQF
V: TRBV3-1/TRBV3-2
J: TRBJ2-1

CDR3: ASSLVIGGSALNEQF
V: TRBV7-2
J: TRBJ2-1

CDR3: ASSRDNYNEQF
V: TRBV7-3
J: TRBJ2-1

CDR3: ASIGGDRGRGSGNSPLH
V: TRBV28
J: TRBJ1-6

CDR3: ASSFSGQGGGYT
V: TRBV28
J: TRBJ1-2

CDR3: ASRRMTGFEKLF
V: TRBV6-5
J: TRBJ1-4

CDR3: ASQQGAAAF
V: TRBV27
J: TRBJ1-1

CDR3: STSKNRAASSYEQY
V: TRBV20-1
J: TRBJ2-7

CDR3: ASSTWTSGGYEQY
V: TRBV6-2/TRBV6-3
J: TRBJ2-7

CDR3: ASSLKRFGF
V: TRBV28
J: TRBJ1-1

CDR3: ASSLRTGGPNEQY
V: TRBV5-4
J: TRBJ2-7

CDR3: ASSLSRQPQH
V: TRBV28
J: TRBJ1-5

CDR3: ASSTDRGDEQY
V: TRBV6-5
J: TRBJ2-7

CDR3: ASSRDSMNTEAF
V: TRBV5-1
J: TRBJ1-1

CDR3: ASSFTGNEQY
V: TRBV11-2
J: TRBJ2-7

CDR3: ASSFGQGKGEQY
V: TRBV5-1
J: TRBJ2-7

CDR3: ASSPGNYGYT
V: TRBV12-3/TRBV12-4
J: TRBJ1-2

CDR3: ASSSTSLFEQF
V: TRBV28
J: TRBJ2-1

CDR3: ASSPRQGRANSPLH
V: TRBV13
J: TRBJ1-6

CDR3: ASSQGTGTLADEQF
V: TRBV7-9
J: TRBJ2-1

CDR3: ASSKGTANYGYT
V: TRBV21-1
J: TRBJ1-2

CDR3: ASSRDRGRGNQPQH
V: TRBV19
J: TRBJ1-5

CDR3: AWSGKERAYNEQF
V: TRBV30
J: TRBJ2-1

CDR3: ASSPTSGPYYEQY
V: TRBV7-2
J: TRBJ2-7

CDR3: ASSQGGRGANEKLF
V: TRBV4-1
J: TRBJ1-4

CDR3: ASSPQGADEKLF
V: TRBV18
J: TRBJ1-4

CDR3: ASKRGGNGVNEQF
V: TRBV28
J: TRBJ2-1

CDR3: ASSLGTPGDEQY
V: TRBV5-4
J: TRBJ2-7

CDR3: ASSFEGEGYSGYT
V: TRBV7-2
J: TRBJ1-2

CDR3: ASSWRQTSYNEQF
V: TRBV28
J: TRBJ2-1

CDR3: ASSSSGRRANYGYT
V: TRBV5-1
J: TRBJ1-2

CDR3: ATIHRGLNTEAF
V: TRBV24-1
J: TRBJ1-1

CDR3: ASSTSTDMNTEAF
V: TRBV28
J: TRBJ1-1

CDR3: ASSLASGAGVYGYT
V: TRBV7-9
J: TRBJ1-2

CDR3: ASSYSGAGSSYEQY
V: TRBV6-2/TRBV6-3
J: TRBJ2-7

CDR3: ASSRTGTKNIQY
V: TRBV6-2/TRBV6-3
J: TRBJ2-4

CDR3: ASSLAVASGSWAWSTDTQY
V: TRBV5-1
J: TRBJ2-3

CDR3: ASSFSTGGGDQPQH
V: TRBV25-1
J: TRBJ1-5

CDR3: ASSQIGVGGYT
V: TRBV14
J: TRBJ1-2

CDR3: ASRGSGDPPEQY
V: TRBV11-2
J: TRBJ2-7

CDR3: SVEAEGALAGGYT
V: TRBV29-1
J: TRBJ1-2

CDR3: ASSDGGRDHTEAF
V: TRBV5-4
J: TRBJ1-1

CDR3: ASSFGTADGYT
V: TRBV13
J: TRBJ1-2

CDR3: ASSLKVVYGYT
V: TRBV28
J: TRBJ1-2

CDR3: ASSQEGARGGHGQF
V: TRBV4-3
J: TRBJ2-1